This T cell receptor beta chain was captured in a study of blood T cell repertoires in COVID-19. Study overall: There were acute and convalescent COVID-19 samples, and they came from the United States, Italy and Spain.

The study counted Cohort 3 donors as recovered given two negative PCRs, clearance, or symptom resolution. Assay used: immunoSEQ multiplex PCR; TCRdb lists only in-frame clones, some missing. Here the sample spans approximately 300,000 clones, around nine tenths being singletons. This CDR3 comprises 11 residues. V lost 9 bases and J lost 4, with 9 bases in between. Germline lookup yields CDR1 SNHLY and CDR2 FYNNEI. The chain has TRBV2 and TRBJ1-1; possibly TRBD1 for D (5 bases). This clonotype originated in a woman aged 18-29 years who had recovered from COVID-19. The sequenced material came from PBMCs or T cells enriched from blood (not recorded which). The CDR3: CASLGGTEAFF. DNA of the CDR3: TGTGCCAGTCTGGGGGGCACTGAAGCTTTCTTT.